Below are 7 T cell receptor beta chains sequenced from a single sample in a study of shared clonotypes between healthy human individuals. The assay was immunoSEQ multiplex PCR, and TCRdb's table has in-frame clones only and misses some. The top ten hold approximately 0.41% of the sample, which has roughly 2,300,000 clones, 92% seen once. What was sequenced was naive CD4+ T cells from PBMCs. Subset specified: CD45RA+ positively selected. Every receptor here comes from a man aged 18 to 35 in good health. Some clones in this sample may be carry-over from other donors' samples.

The J gene is TRBJ1-3, the V gene TRBV19; D is unclear. Germline CDR1 LNHDA, CDR2 SQIVND (reference sequence). V was cut by 3 bases and J by 2 bases, with 8 bases left in between. This CDR3 is 14 amino acids long. The DNA for the CDR3 is TGTGCCAGTAGTATCGGCCGTACTGGAAACACCATATATTTT. It codes for CASSIGRTGNTIYF.

The CDR3: CASSERPGDTQYF. DNA of the CDR3: TGTGCCAGCAGTGAAAGGCCCGGAGATACGCAGTATTTT. The rearrangement uses TRBV6-1 and TRBJ2-3; D call uncertain. The CDR3 totals 13 residues. From germline, CDR1 is MNHNS and CDR2 SASEGT. V was shortened by 2 bases and J by 5 bases, with 8 bases between the two germline ends.

The chain links TRBV5-1 to TRBJ2-2, with a weak D call TRBD2 (6 bases). The CDR3 contains 15 residues. Per germline, CDR1 SGHRS and CDR2 YFSETQ. The V and J ends lost 4 bases and 5 bases respectively, with 15 bases between them. This chain's CDR3 is CASSMGLGGTGELFF. CDR3 DNA: TGCGCCAGCAGCATGGGACTCGGAGGTACCGGGGAGCTGTTTTTT.

The chain uses TRBV7-6 and TRBJ1-3; 8 bases are shared with TRBD1. The V and J ends lost 5 bases and 4 bases, in that order; junction bases with no gene match: 10. This CDR3 comprises 16 residues. Germline V lookup: CDR1 SGHVS, CDR2 FNYEAQ. For the CDR3, the DNA is TGTGCCAGCAGCCCAAGGACAGGGTTGATCGGAAACACCATATATTTT. Its translation: CASSPRTGLIGNTIYF.

This clone was recorded a few times. At the DNA level, this CDR3 is encoded by other sequences in the same sample as well. The V gene is TRBV5-1, the J gene TRBJ1-1, with 8 nucleotides matching TRBD1. Germline V gene data show CDR1 as SGHRS and CDR2 as YFSETQ. J was trimmed by 0 bases and V by 4 bases; bases with no gene match: 2. CDR3 length: 14 residues. CDR3 in amino acids: CASSLDRVNTEAFF. The CDR3 bases are TGCGCCAGCAGCCTGGACAGGGTGAACACTGAAGCTTTCTTT. The full variable domain, its missing parts supplied by reference TRBV5-1 and TRBJ1-1, is KAGVTQTPRYLIKTRGQQVTLSCSPISGHRSVSWYQQTPGQGLQFLFEYFSETQRNKGNFPGRFSGRQFSNSRSEMNVSTLELGDSALYLCASSLDRVNTEAFFGQGTRLTVV.

The chain carries TRBV4-3 and TRBJ2-1; D is uncertain. Germline V gene data show CDR1 as LGHNA and CDR2 as YSLEER. The CDR3 has 13 amino acids. V lost 1 base to trimming and J lost 3 bases, with 4 bases between them. The CDR3 DNA reads TGCGCCAGCAGCCAAGTTGTCTACAATGAGCAGTTCTTC. Translated: CASSQVVYNEQFF.

CDR3 amino acids: CASSLDRGGGYTF. For the CDR3, the DNA is TGTGCCAGCAGCTTGGACAGGGGAGGTGGCTACACCTTC. This chain connects TRBV7-3 to TRBJ1-2, with 9 bases matching TRBD1. The V gene's germline CDR1 is SGHTA and CDR2 FQGTGA. The CDR3 spans 13 residues. The J segment lost 7 bases and the V segment lost 3 bases, leaving 3 bases of the junction unmatched.